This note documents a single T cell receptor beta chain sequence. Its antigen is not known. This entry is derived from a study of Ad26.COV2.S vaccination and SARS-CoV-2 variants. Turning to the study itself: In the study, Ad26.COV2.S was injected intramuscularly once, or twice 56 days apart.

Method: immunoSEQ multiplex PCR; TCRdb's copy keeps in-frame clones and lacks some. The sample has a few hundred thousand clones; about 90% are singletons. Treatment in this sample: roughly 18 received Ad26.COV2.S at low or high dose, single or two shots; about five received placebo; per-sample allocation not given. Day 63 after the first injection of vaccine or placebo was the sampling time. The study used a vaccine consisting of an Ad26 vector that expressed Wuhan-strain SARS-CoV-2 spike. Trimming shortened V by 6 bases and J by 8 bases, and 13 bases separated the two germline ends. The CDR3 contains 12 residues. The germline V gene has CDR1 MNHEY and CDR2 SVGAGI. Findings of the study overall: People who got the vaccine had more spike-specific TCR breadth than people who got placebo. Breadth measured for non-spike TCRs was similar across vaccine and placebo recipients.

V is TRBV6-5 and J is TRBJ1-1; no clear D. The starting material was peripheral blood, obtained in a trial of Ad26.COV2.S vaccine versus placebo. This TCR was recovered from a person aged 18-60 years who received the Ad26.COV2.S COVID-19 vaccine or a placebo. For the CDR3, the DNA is TGTGCCAGCAGCACACCTCCTTTCGAAGCTTTCTTT. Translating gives CASSTPPFEAFF.